This T cell receptor beta chain was sequenced in a study of graft-versus-host responses after intestinal transplantation (dated by TCRdb to about 2021). Concerning the study at large: Multivisceral, liver-intestinal, or isolated intestinal transplants were received by the recipients. Rather than being sequenced by the commercial service, samples from three later patients were sequenced in-house on an Illumina MiSeq and processed with MiXCR. Every recipient was given anti-thymocyte globulin induction, then maintenance tacrolimus and steroids for around three years. Of the 20 to 25 intestinal transplant recipients enrolled in the cohort, one of whom was a retransplant, a few patients without pretransplant specimens were excluded. To identify alloreactive clones, pre-transplant mixed lymphocyte reaction products were sequenced and compared with unstimulated pre-transplant donor and recipient T cells. Donor T cell macrochimerism was defined as a peak of at least 4% donor T cells among recipient peripheral blood mononuclear cells. Graft-versus-host and host-versus-graft alloreactive T cell clones were tracked in the graft, circulation and bone marrow after intestinal transplantation using bulk TCR-beta CDR3 sequencing.

Broad study findings and their caveats: The relatively low number and heterogeneity of intestinal transplant patients limited the conclusions. Peak levels of circulating GvH clones were associated with declines in HvG clones early after transplant. GvH clones were detected in recipient bone marrow, and some appeared earlier in ileal mucosa or blood, consistent with an intestinal mucosal origin. In patients with donor T cell macrochimerism, the allografts had high GvH to HvG T cell clonal ratios.

Receptors were amplified or captured by the immunoSEQ multiplex PCR assay. In most patients, genomic DNA was isolated using the Qiagen DNeasy Blood and Tissue Kit and sent frozen to Adaptive Biotechnologies for TCR sequencing. For most patients, high-throughput TCR-beta CDR3 sequencing of genomic DNA was performed by Adaptive Biotechnologies. Under the source paper's analysis protocol: Adaptive's ImmunoSEQ software supplied the TCR sequencing data for around 17 patients, while MiXCR and VDJtools were used to process a few other patients. CD4 versus CD8 sorting errors were corrected by removing sequences found in both subsets at a frequency ratio below 5:1. CDR3 nucleotide sequences shared between donor and recipient were removed because their origin could not be assigned. To be classed as alloreactive, a clone needed at least 2-fold expansion over unstimulated cells and a minimum CFSE-low frequency of 0.002% (template counts) or 0.001% (read counts). A clone was considered mappable if detected in the sequenced pre-transplant spleen, lymph node, or MLR CFSE-low populations of the donor or recipient. The cumulative frequency of alloreactive clones was calculated as a percentage of all sequences, weighted by copy number. The table comes from immuneACCESS by way of TCRdb, which keeps in-frame sequences with V and J called. Part of the clones is missing from these tables; in studies checked, under half for an unresolved V gene and the rest for unknown reasons. V and J calls and clone size are those listed in that table; D and trimming were worked out from the DNA. Counted in this sample were roughly 110,000 clones; approximately 86% of them appeared once. The ten largest clones add up to about 0.75% of the sample.

From the germline V gene, CDR1 is MGHDK and CDR2 is SYGVNS. V sheds 5 bases and J sheds 4 bases, leaving 8 bases between their ends. Including the terminal cysteine and phenylalanine, the CDR3 comprises 12 residues. Kept here is only the CDR3 DNA, which spans 36 bases and is read in frame from base 1. A word on this clone: This clone's antigen is unknown. Within one base of it there is no much larger clone, and no base qualities were kept.

The sample's time point label is to be understood as: cells obtained before transplantation from donor or recipient. CD3+CD4+ and CD3+CD8+ populations were FACS-sorted from unstimulated pre-transplant donor and recipient cells taken from spleen or lymph nodes. This specimen consisted of unstimulated CD4+ T cells sorted from spleen or lymph node cells, obtained before transplant. The receptor comes from a human donor who was the organ donor for an intestinal transplant. The receptor chain draws on TRBV25-1 and TRBJ1-2; no D gene is confidently identified. The CDR3 region: CASSFGPYGYTF. The DNA sequence is TGTGCCAGCAGTTTTGGGCCCTATGGCTACACCTTC.